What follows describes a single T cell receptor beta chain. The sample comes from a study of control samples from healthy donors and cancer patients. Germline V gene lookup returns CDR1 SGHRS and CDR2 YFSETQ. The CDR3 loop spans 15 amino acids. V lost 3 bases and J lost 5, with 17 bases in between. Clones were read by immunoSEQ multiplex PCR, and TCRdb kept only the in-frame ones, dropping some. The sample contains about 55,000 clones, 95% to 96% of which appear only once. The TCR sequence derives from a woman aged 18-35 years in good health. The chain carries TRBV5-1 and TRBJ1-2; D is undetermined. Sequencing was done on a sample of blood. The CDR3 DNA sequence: TGCGCCAGCAGCTCGAATGTGTATCCACAGTATGGCTACACCTTC. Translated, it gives CASSSNVYPQYGYTF.